These 3 T cell receptor beta chains originate from one sample sequenced in a study of cytotoxic CD8 clonotypes in ibrutinib-treated CLL. Produced via immunoSEQ multiplex PCR; TCRdb's table is partial and in-frame only. The top ten clones hold about 27% of a sample with about 140,000 clones, approximately 77% of them seen once. The material sequenced was PBMCs, taken after 12 months of ibrutinib treatment. Receptors were obtained from a human donor with chronic lymphocytic leukemia.

The chain recombines TRBV2 with TRBJ2-7; D is unresolved. CDR3 length: 15 residues. V was trimmed by 6 bases and J by 2 bases, leaving 17 bases between them. The germline gives CDR1 SNHLY, CDR2 FYNNEI. The CDR3 region is CASRGQARTTYEQYF. CDR3 nucleotide sequence: TGTGCCAGCAGAGGGCAGGCCAGGACCACCTACGAGCAGTACTTC.

The V gene is TRBV19, the J gene TRBJ1-1; the D gene is possibly TRBD1 (5 bases). The CDR3 is 17 amino acids. CDR1 is LNHDA and CDR2 is SQIVND in the germline V gene (reference sequence). V was trimmed by 7 bases and J by 1 base, leaving 22 bases between them. The CDR3 here is CASNGGRGREANTEAFF. For the CDR3, the DNA is TGTGCCAGTAATGGGGGTAGGGGAAGGGAGGCGAACACTGAAGCTTTCTTT.

The chain combines TRBV7-6 with TRBJ2-1; possibly TRBD2 for D (7 bases). The CDR3 totals 17 residues. The V and J ends lost 2 bases and 5 bases respectively, with 19 bases between them. CDR1 SGHVS and CDR2 FNYEAQ come from the germline V gene. This CDR3 is CASSLRGTKGHNNEQFF. The DNA of the CDR3 is TGTGCCAGCAGCTTAAGGGGGACTAAGGGCCACAACAATGAGCAGTTCTTC.